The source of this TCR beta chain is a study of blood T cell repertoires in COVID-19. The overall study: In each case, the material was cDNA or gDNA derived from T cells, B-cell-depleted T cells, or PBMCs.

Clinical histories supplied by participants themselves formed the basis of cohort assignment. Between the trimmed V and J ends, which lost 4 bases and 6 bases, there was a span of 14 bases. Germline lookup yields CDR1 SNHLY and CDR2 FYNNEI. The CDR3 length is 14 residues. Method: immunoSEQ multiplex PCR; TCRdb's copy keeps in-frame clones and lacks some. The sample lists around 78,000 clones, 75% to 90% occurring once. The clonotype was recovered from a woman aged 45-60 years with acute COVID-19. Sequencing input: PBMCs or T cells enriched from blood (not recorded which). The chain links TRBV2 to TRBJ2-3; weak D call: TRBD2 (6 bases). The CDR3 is CASSVWEVGDTQYF. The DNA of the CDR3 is TGTGCCAGCAGTGTCTGGGAGGTGGGGGATACGCAGTATTTT.